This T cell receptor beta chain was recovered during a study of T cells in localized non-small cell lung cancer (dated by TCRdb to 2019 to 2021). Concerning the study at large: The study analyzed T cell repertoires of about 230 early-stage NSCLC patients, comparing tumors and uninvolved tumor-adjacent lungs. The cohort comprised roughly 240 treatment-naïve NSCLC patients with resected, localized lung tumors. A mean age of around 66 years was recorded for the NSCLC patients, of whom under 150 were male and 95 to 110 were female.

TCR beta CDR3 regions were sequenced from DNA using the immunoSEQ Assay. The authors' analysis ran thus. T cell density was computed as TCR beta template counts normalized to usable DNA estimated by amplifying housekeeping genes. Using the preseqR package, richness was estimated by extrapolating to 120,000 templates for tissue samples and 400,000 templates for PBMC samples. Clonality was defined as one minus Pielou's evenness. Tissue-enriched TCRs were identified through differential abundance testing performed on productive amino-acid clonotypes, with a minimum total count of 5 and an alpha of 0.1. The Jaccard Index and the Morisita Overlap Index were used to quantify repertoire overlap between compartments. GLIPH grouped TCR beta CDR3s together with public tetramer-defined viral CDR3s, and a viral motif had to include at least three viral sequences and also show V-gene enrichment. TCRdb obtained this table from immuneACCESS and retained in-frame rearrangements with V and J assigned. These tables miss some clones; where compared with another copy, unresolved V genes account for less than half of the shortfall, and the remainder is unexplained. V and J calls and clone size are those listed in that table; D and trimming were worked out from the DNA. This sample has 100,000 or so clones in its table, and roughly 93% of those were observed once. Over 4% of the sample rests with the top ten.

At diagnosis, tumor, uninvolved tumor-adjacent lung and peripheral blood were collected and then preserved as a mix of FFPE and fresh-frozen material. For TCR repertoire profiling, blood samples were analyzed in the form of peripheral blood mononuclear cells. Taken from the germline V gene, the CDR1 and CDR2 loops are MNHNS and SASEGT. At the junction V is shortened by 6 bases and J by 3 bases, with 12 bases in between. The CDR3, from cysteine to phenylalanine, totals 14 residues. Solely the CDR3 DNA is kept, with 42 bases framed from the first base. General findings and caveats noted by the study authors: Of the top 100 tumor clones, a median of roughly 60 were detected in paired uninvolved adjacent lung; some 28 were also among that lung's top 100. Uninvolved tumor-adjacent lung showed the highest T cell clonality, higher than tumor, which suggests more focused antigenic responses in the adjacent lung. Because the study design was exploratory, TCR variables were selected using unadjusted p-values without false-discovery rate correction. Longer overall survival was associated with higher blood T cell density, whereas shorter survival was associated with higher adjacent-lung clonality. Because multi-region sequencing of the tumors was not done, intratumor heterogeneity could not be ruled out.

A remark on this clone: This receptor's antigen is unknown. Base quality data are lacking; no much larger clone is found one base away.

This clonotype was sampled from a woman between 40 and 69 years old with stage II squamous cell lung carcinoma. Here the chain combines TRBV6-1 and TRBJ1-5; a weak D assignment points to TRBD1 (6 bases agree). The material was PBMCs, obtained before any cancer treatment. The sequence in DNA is TGTGCCAGCAGCACAGGGACGAACAATCAGCCCCAGCATTTT. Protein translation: CASSTGTNNQPQHF.